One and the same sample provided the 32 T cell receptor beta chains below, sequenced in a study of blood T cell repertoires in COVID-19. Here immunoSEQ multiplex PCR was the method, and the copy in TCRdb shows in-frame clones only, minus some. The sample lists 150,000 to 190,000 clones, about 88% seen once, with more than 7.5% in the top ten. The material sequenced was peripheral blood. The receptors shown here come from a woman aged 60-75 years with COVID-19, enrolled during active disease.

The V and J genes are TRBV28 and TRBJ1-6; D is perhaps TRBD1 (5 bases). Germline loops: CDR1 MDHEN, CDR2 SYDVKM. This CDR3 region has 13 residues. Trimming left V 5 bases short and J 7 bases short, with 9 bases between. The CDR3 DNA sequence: TGTGCCAGCAGTGGGGCAGGCAATTCACCCCTCCACTTT. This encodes CASSGAGNSPLHF.

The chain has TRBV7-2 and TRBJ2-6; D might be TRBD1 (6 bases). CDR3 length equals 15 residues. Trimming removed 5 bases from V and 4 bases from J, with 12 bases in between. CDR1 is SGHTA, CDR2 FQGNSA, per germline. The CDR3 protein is CASSISGAGANVLTF. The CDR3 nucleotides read TGTGCCAGCAGCATCTCAGGGGCAGGGGCCAACGTCCTGACTTTC.

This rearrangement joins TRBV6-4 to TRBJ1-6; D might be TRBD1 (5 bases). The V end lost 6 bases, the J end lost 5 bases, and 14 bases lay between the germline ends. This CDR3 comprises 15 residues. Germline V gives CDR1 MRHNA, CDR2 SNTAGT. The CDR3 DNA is TGTGCCAGCAGGCCGCAGGGACTAGATAATTCACCCCTCCACTTT. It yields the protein CASRPQGLDNSPLHF.

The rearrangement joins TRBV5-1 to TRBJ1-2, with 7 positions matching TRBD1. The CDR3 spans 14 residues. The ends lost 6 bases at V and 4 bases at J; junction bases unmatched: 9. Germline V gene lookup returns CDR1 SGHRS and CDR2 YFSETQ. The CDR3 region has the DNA TGCGCCAGCAAGCAGGGGGTGCGAGGCTATGGCTACACCTTC. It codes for CASKQGVRGYGYTF.

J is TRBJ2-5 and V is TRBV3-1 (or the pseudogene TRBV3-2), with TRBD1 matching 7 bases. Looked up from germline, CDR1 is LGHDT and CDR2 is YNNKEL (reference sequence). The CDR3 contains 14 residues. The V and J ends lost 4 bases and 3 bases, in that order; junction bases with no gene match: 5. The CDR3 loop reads CASSPWTGEETQYF. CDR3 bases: TGTGCCAGCAGCCCATGGACAGGAGAAGAGACCCAGTACTTC.

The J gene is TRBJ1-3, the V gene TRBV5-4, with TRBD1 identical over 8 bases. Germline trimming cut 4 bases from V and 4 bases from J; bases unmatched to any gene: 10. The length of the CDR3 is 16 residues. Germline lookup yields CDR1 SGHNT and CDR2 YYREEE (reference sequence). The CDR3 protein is CASSLQQGGRGNTIYF. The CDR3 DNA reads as TGTGCCAGCAGCCTACAACAGGGGGGAAGGGGAAACACCATATATTTT.

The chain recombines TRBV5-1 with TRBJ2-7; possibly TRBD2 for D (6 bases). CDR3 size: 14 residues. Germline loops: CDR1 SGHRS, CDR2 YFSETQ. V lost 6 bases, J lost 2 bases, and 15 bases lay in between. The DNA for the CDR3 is TGCGCCAGCAAGGGCGGGGTGGTTCCCTACGAGCAGTACTTC. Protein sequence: CASKGGVVPYEQYF.

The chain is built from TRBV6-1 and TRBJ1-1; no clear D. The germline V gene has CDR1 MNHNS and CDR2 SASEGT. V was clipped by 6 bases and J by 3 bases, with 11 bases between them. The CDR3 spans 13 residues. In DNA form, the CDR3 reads TGTGCCAGCAGCTTAATCGGGGACACTGAAGCTTTCTTT. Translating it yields CASSLIGDTEAFF.

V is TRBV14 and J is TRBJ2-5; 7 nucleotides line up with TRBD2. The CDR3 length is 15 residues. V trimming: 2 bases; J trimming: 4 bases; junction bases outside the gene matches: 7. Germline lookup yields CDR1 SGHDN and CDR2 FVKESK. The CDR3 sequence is CASSQQTSAVETQYF. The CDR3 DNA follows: TGTGCCAGCAGCCAACAAACTAGCGCCGTAGAGACCCAGTACTTC.

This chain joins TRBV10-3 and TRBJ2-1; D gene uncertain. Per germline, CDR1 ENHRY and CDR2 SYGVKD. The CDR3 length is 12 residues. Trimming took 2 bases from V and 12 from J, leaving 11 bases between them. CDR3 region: CAISEARYGQFF. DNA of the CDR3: TGTGCCATCAGTGAGGCGAGGTACGGGCAGTTCTTC.

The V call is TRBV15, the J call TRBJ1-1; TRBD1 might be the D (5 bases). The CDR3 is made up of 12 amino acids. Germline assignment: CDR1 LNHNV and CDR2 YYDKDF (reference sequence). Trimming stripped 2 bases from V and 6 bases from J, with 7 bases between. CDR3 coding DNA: TGTGCCACCAGCAGACGACAGTCTGAAGCTTTCTTT. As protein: CATSRRQSEAFF.

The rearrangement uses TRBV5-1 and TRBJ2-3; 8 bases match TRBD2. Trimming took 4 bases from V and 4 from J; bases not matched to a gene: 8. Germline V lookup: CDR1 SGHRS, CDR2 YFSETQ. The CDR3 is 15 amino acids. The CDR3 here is CASSAGTSGSDTQYF. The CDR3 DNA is TGCGCCAGCAGCGCGGGGACTAGTGGGTCAGATACGCAGTATTTT.

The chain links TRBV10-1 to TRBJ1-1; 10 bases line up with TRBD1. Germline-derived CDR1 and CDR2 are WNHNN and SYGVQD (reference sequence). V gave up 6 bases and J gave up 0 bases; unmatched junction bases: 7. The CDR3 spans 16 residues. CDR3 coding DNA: TGCGCCAGCAGCTCCGGACAGGGGGGGATGAACACTGAAGCTTTCTTT. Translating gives CASSSGQGGMNTEAFF.

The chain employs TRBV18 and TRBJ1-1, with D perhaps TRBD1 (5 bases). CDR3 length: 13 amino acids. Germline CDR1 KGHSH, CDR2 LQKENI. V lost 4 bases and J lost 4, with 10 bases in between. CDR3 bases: TGTGCCAGCTCACAGGGGAAGGTCACTGAAGCTTTCTTT. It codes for CASSQGKVTEAFF.

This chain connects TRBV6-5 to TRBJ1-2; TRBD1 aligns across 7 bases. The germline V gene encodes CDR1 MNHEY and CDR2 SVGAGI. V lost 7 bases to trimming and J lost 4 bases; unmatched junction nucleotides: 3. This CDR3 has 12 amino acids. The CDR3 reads CASTRQGYGYTF. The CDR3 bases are TGTGCCAGCACCCGACAGGGCTATGGCTACACCTTC.

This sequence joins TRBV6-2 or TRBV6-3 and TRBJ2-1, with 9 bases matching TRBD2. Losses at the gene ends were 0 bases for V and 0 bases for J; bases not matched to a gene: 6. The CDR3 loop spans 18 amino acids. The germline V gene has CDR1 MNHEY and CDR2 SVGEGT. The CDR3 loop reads CASSYSASGRFSYNEQFF. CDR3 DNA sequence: TGTGCCAGCAGTTACTCCGCGAGCGGGAGGTTCTCCTACAATGAGCAGTTCTTC.

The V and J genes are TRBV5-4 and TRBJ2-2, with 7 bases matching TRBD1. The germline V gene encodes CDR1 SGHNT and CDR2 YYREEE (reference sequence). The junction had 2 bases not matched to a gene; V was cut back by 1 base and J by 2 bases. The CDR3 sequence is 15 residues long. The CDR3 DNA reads TGTGCCAGCAGCTTGCAGGGGGTTAACACCGGGGAGCTGTTTTTT. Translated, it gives CASSLQGVNTGELFF.

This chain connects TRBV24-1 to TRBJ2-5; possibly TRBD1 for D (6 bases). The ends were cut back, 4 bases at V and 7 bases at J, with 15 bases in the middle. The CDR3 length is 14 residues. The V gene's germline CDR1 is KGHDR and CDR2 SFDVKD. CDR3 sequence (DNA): TGTGCCACCAGTGACAACAGGGTGGGGGCGACCCAGTACTTC. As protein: CATSDNRVGATQYF.

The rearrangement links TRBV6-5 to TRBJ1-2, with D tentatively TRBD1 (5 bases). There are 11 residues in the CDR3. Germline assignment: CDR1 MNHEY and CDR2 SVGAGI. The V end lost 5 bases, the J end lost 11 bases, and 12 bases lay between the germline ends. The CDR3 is CASSLQGSYTF. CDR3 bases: TGTGCCAGCAGTCTCCAGGGTAGTTACACCTTC.

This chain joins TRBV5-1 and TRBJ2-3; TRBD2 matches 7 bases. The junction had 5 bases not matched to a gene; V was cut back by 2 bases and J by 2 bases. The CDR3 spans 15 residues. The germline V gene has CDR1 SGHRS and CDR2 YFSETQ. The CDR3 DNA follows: TGCGCCAGCAGCTTCGGAGCGGGGTTCACAGATACGCAGTATTTT. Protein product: CASSFGAGFTDTQYF.

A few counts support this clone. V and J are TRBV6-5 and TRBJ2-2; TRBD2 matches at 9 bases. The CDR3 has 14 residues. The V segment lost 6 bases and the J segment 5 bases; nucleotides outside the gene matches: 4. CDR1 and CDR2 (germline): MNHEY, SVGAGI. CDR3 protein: CASRLAGGTGELFF. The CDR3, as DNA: TGTGCCAGCAGACTAGCGGGCGGAACCGGGGAGCTGTTTTTT.

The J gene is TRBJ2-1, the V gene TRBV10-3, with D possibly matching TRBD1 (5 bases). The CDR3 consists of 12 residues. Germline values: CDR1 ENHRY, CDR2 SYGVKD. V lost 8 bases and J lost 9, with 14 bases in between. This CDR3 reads CAIGISQGEQFF. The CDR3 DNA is TGTGCCATCGGCATCAGCCAGGGTGAGCAGTTCTTC.

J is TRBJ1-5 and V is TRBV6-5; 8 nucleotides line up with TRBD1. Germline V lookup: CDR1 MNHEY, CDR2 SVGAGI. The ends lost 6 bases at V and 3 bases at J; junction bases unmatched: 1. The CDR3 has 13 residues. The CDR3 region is CASRTGDNQPQHF. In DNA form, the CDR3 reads TGTGCCAGCAGGACAGGGGACAATCAGCCCCAGCATTTT.

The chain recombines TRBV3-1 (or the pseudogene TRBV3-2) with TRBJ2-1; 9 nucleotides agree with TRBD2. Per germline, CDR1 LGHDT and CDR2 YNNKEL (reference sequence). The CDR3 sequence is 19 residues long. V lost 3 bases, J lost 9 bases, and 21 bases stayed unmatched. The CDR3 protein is CASSHLRIGAGGPRAEQFF. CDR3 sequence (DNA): TGTGCCAGCAGCCACCTCCGTATAGGTGCGGGAGGGCCACGAGCTGAGCAGTTCTTC.

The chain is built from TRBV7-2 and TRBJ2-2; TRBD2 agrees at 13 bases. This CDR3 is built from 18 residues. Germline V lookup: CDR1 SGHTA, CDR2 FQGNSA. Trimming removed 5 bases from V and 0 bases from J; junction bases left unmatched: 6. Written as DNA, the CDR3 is TGTGCCAGCAGCCCCGCGACTAGCGGGAGGACGAACACCGGGGAGCTGTTTTTT. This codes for CASSPATSGRTNTGELFF.

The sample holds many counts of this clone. CDR3 bases: TGTGCCAGCAGCCCTAGCGTTTCGTTCAATGAGCAGTTCTTC. Residues: CASSPSVSFNEQFF. The chain carries TRBV7-6 and TRBJ2-1, with a weak D call TRBD2 (6 bases). CDR3 length equals 14 residues. Germline assignment: CDR1 SGHVS and CDR2 FNYEAQ. The V end was cut by 5 bases, the J end by 6 bases, with 14 bases between.

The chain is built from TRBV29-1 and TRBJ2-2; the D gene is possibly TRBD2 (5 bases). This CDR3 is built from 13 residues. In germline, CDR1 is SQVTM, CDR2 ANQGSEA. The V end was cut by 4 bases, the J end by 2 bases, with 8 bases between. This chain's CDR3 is CSVGTSNTGELFF. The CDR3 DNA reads TGCAGCGTTGGAACTAGTAACACCGGGGAGCTGTTTTTT.

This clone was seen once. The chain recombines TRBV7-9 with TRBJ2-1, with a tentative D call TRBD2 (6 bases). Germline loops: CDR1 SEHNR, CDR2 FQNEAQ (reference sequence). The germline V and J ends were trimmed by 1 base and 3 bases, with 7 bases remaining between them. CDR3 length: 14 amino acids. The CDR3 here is CASSLERVYNEQFF. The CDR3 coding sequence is TGTGCCAGCAGCTTAGAGCGGGTCTACAATGAGCAGTTCTTC. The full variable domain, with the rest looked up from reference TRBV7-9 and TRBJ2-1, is DTGVSQNPRHKITKRGQNVTFRCDPISEHNRLYWYRQTLGQGPEFLTYFQNEAQLEKSRLLSDRFSAERPKGSFSTLEIQRTEQGDSAMYLCASSLERVYNEQFFGPGTRLTVL.

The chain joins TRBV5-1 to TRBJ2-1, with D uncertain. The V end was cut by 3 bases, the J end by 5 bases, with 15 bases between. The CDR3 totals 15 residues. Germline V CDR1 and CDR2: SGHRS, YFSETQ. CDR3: CASSSPAGDDNEQFF. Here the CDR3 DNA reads TGCGCCAGCAGCTCTCCGGCCGGAGATGACAATGAGCAGTTCTTC.

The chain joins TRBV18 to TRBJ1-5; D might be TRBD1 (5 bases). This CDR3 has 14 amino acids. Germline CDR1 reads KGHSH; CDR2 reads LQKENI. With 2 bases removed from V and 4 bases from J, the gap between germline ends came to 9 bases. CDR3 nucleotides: TGTGCCAGCTCACCAGGGCGACAGAATCAGCCCCAGCATTTT. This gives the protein CASSPGRQNQPQHF.

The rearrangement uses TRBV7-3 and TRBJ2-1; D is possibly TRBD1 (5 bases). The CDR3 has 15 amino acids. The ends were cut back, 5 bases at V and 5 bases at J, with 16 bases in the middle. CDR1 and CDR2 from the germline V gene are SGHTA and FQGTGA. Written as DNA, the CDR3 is TGTGCCAGCAGCCCGAGAGGCCTAGGGGACAATGAGCAGTTCTTC. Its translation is CASSPRGLGDNEQFF.

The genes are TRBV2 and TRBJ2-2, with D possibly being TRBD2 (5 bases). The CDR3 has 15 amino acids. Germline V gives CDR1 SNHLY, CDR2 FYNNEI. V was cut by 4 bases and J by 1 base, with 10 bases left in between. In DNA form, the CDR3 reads TGTGCCAGCAGTGTCGAGCGGTTGAACACCGGGGAGCTGTTTTTT. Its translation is CASSVERLNTGELFF.